The clone carrying this T cell receptor beta chain was counted a few times. Its specificity is unknown. Trimming left V 5 bases short and J 1 base short, with 9 bases between. This CDR3 contains 13 residues. Germline CDR1 and CDR2: SGHRS and YFSETQ. Unique molecular identifiers were carried by the TCR beta cDNA libraries. TCRdb re-called the PCR reads through MiXCR, storing one row per CDR3 protein. Of about 570,000 distinct CDR3 sequences listed, roughly 34% were seen once; the top ten hold about 6%. The sample originates from a study of post-analysis software for immune sequencing data. About the study: Clinical courses comprised relapsing-remitting, secondary progressive and progressive-relapsing multiple sclerosis. Study results and caveats: Relative to controls, patients with multiple sclerosis showed significantly lower normalized Chao1 diversity. Patients showed TRBV5-6, TRBV5-1 and TRBV20-1 among four to six TRBV segments more frequent than in controls. Strong same-batch co-clustering of samples appeared with F measure clustering.

The specimen sequenced was blood. This sequence joins TRBV5-1 and TRBJ1-1; D gene ambiguous. This receptor was identified in a girl under 18 with multiple sclerosis. The CDR3 sequence: CASRQAPNTEAFF. In DNA, the CDR3 is TGCGCCAGCAGGCAGGCCCCGAACACTGAAGCTTTCTTT.